This note documents a single T cell receptor (beta chain) sequence. Its antigen is unknown. Sequenced by immunoSEQ multiplex PCR; TCRdb stores in-frame clones only, minus some. Of under 150,000 clones listed, about 88% are singletons. The data belong to a study of T cell responses to AZD1222 COVID-19 vaccine. General study findings and limits: Repertoire sampling was restricted to post-peak T cell response timepoints.

V lost 0 bases and J lost 0, with 7 bases in between. The germline V gene has CDR1 KGHSH and CDR2 LQKENI. The CDR3 extends over 15 amino acids. The V and J genes are TRBV18 and TRBJ2-3; maybe TRBD1 (6 bases). The sequencing here drew on peripheral blood, taken on day 0 of AZD1222 vaccination. This receptor was taken from an adult in good health. In DNA, the CDR3 is TGTGCCAGCTCACCACCAGGACAGAGCACAGATACGCAGTATTTT. Residues: CASSPPGQSTDTQYF.